A selection of T cell receptor beta chains follows, all from one sample in a study of blood T cells in healthy people across ages. A single record per CDR3 protein comes from TCRdb applying MiXCR to the 5' RACE reads. The profile shows roughly 680,000 distinct CDR3 sequences, 40% to 65% of them singletons. The sample comprised blood. Every receptor here comes from a woman of 80 years or more in good health. Both conserved end residues are part of each CDR3. A D gene is named only where the DNA matches it firmly. Where a row states a size, it is once, few, many or the class of an expanded clone; other rows omit it.

CDR3 length,J gene,V gene,clone size,D gene,CDR3 DNA,CDR3 protein
13,TRBJ1-1,TRBV2,few,-,TGTGCCAGCAGTTGGAACGGGAACACTGAAGCTTTCTTT,CASSWNGNTEAFF
12,TRBJ1-6,TRBV18,-,-,TGTGCCAGCTCACAACCATCCACGGCCCTCCACTTT,CASSQPSTALHF
16,TRBJ2-7,TRBV6-2/TRBV6-3,many,TRBD2,TGTGCCAGCGGAAAAACCGGGACTAGCGGGAGGTACGAGCAGTACTTC,CASGKTGTSGRYEQYF
17,TRBJ2-7,TRBV4-1,-,-,TGCGCCAGCAGCCAAGATCAATCCCGGGGGCGATTTGGCGAGCAGTACTTC,CASSQDQSRGRFGEQYF
15,TRBJ2-5,TRBV14,-,-,TGTGCCAGCAGCCGCCGGTTGAACTCTAAAGAGACCCAGTACTTC,CASSRRLNSKETQYF
12,TRBJ2-3,TRBV10-3,many,-,TGTGCCATCAGTGAGACGAGCGATACGCAGTATTTT,CAISETSDTQYF
15,TRBJ2-3,TRBV29-1,-,TRBD2,TGCAGCGTTGGGGCTAGCGGGTACAGCACAGATACGCAGTATTTT,CSVGASGYSTDTQYF
15,TRBJ2-1,TRBV10-3,many,-,TGTGCCATCAGTGACACGGAAAGCTCCTACAATGAGCAGTTCTTC,CAISDTESSYNEQFF
18,TRBJ1-5,TRBV6-5,-,TRBD1,TGTGCCAGCAGTTATTCGTCGATGGACAGGGTGGGCAATCAGCCCCAGCATTTT,CASSYSSMDRVGNQPQHF
15,TRBJ2-7,TRBV12-1,-,-,TGTGCCAGCAGCTTTGAGGACAGGGGTTTCCACGAGCAGTACTTC,CASSFEDRGFHEQYF
13,TRBJ2-7,TRBV7-2,-,-,TGTGCCAGCAGCCCTACCAGATTACCCGAGCAGTACTTC,CASSPTRLPEQYF
15,TRBJ1-2,TRBV14,-,-,TGTGCCAGCAGCCCCTCGACGGGGGCGAGGGATGGCTACACCTTC,CASSPSTGARDGYTF
16,TRBJ2-2,TRBV18,-,-,TGTGCCAGCTCACCACCGGTTAGGAAACTCGCCGGGGAGCTGTTTTTT,CASSPPVRKLAGELFF
13,TRBJ2-3,TRBV10-3,-,-,TGTGCCACCTGGGACACAGGTCCAGATACGCAGTATTTT,CATWDTGPDTQYF
15,TRBJ2-7,TRBV28,-,-,TGTGCCAGCAGTCCTTACGCGGGATCTACTTACGAGCAGTACTTC,CASSPYAGSTYEQYF
14,TRBJ2-3,TRBV30,-,-,TGTGCCTGGAGTAAGAGGGGCAGCACAGATACGCAGTATTTT,CAWSKRGSTDTQYF
14,TRBJ2-7,TRBV27,-,-,TGTGCCAGCAGTCTTCGACAGGATTCTTACGAGCAGTACTTC,CASSLRQDSYEQYF
12,TRBJ2-7,TRBV6-6,-,-,TGTACCAGCAGCGCGGATGCCTACGAGCAGTACTTC,CTSSADAYEQYF
17,TRBJ2-7,TRBV20-1,few,-,TGCAGTGCTAGAGATCCTTCGGGACGGACGAGCTCCTACGAGCAGTACTTC,CSARDPSGRTSSYEQYF
13,TRBJ2-7,TRBV7-9,few,TRBD1,TGTGCCAGCAGCTTCAGGGGGCGCGACGAGCAGTACTTC,CASSFRGRDEQYF
16,TRBJ2-1,TRBV5-1,many,-,TGCGCCAGCAGCTTGTCGGTAGCGATGACCTACAATGAGCAGTTCTTC,CASSLSVAMTYNEQFF
13,TRBJ2-3,TRBV7-3,-,-,TGTGCCAGCAGCGAGGGTCCCACAGATACGCAGTATTTT,CASSEGPTDTQYF
14,TRBJ2-7,TRBV20-1,many,TRBD2,TGCAGTGCGCACTCCGGGACTAGCGCTTACGAGCAGTACTTC,CSAHSGTSAYEQYF
14,TRBJ2-1,TRBV5-1,-,TRBD2,TGCGCCAGCAGCGTGGGCCCGGGAGGGAATGAGCAGTTCTTC,CASSVGPGGNEQFF
14,TRBJ1-1,TRBV5-1,-,-,TGCGCCAGCAGCTTGCCGACAGGGAACACTGAAGCTTTCTTT,CASSLPTGNTEAFF
16,TRBJ2-2,TRBV12-3/TRBV12-4,-,TRBD2,TGTGCCAGCAGTTGGGGGACTAGTGGAAGCACCGGGGAGCTGTTTTTT,CASSWGTSGSTGELFF
13,TRBJ1-2,TRBV7-3,-,-,TGTGCCAGCAGCTTAATGGGTGGTCTTGGCTACACCTTC,CASSLMGGLGYTF
14,TRBJ2-7,TRBV6-5,-,-,TGTGCCAGCAGTGGACGCGAGAAGATATACGAGCAGTACTTC,CASSGREKIYEQYF
14,TRBJ1-4,TRBV29-1,many,-,TGCAGCGTTGAAGGGGGACCTAGGGGTGAAAAACTGTTTTTT,CSVEGGPRGEKLFF
12,TRBJ2-3,TRBV4-1,-,-,TGCGCCAGCAGCCAAATTCTCGATACGCAGTATTTT,CASSQILDTQYF
14,TRBJ1-2,TRBV24-1,many,-,TGTGCCACCAGTGACTCCGGATCTACCTATGGCTACACCTTC,CATSDSGSTYGYTF
14,TRBJ2-1,TRBV21-1,-,-,TGTTGCCAGCAAATCGGGCCCTCCTACAATGAGCAGTTCTTC,CCQQIGPSYNEQFF
16,TRBJ2-4,TRBV11-2,many,TRBD1,TGTGCCAGCAGCTTAGACTTCCGGGACAGACAAAACATTCAGTACTTC,CASSLDFRDRQNIQYF
16,TRBJ2-5,TRBV6-4,-,TRBD2,TGTGCCAACAGTGAAGGTCTAGCGGGGGGGCCAAGTGAGCAGTACTTC,CANSEGLAGGPSEQYF
14,TRBJ2-7,TRBV29-1,-,-,TGCAGCGTGGGACGTCTCCTTACCTACAATGAGCAGTACTTC,CSVGRLLTYNEQYF
14,TRBJ2-1,TRBV28,few,TRBD2,TGTGCCATCGGATCGGGGGGAGGATACAAGGAGCAGTTCTTC,CAIGSGGGYKEQFF
16,TRBJ2-2,TRBV7-9,-,TRBD1,TGTGCCAGCAGCATCTCGGGACAGTATCTCACCGGGGAGCTGTTTTTT,CASSISGQYLTGELFF
15,TRBJ1-5,TRBV5-1,-,TRBD1,TGCGCCAGCAGCTTGGACGGACAGGGGCATCAGCCCCAGCATTTT,CASSLDGQGHQPQHF
14,TRBJ2-3,TRBV7-3,few,TRBD2,TGTGCCAGCAGGTCGACTAGCGGGGGGGATACGCAGTATTTT,CASRSTSGGDTQYF
11,TRBJ2-1,TRBV3-1,-,-,TGTGCCAGCAGCTCCGGGACTGTGTTGTTCTTC,CASSSGTVLFF
15,TRBJ2-3,TRBV3-1,few,-,TGTGCCGGCAGCCAAGAACCCCGTGACACAGATACGCAGTATTTT,CAGSQEPRDTDTQYF
14,TRBJ2-3,TRBV7-9,many,-,TGTGCCAGCAGCTTAGGAGTTAGGAAAGATACGCAGTATTTT,CASSLGVRKDTQYF
13,TRBJ2-1,TRBV24-1,once,-,TGTGCCACCAGTGATTCCCTATACAATGAGCAGTTCTTC,CATSDSLYNEQFF
14,TRBJ1-1,TRBV5-1,-,-,TGCGCCAGCAGCTTGGCTCCACCGAACACTGAAGCTTTCTTT,CASSLAPPNTEAFF
20,TRBJ1-4,TRBV14,few,-,TGTGCCAGCAGTTTCCGGGTACCTTCTCGGAACTTCCACACCAATGAAAAACTGTTTTTT,CASSFRVPSRNFHTNEKLFF
15,TRBJ2-3,TRBV12-3/TRBV12-4,-,TRBD2,TGTGCCAGCAGTTGGGTCCGAGCGGGAGCAGATACGCAGTATTTT,CASSWVRAGADTQYF
20,TRBJ1-1,TRBV5-1,-,-,TGCGCCAGCAGCTCGAGGGGGGGGCGGTCTCCCCCCATGATGAACACTGAAGCTTTCTTT,CASSSRGGRSPPMMNTEAFF
14,TRBJ2-6,TRBV27,many,-,TGTGCCCGCAGTTTACTCTCTGGGGCCAACGTCCTGACTTTC,CARSLLSGANVLTF
12,TRBJ2-7,TRBV28,many,-,TGTGCCAGCAGTTCAGGGGTGTACGAGCAGTACTTC,CASSSGVYEQYF